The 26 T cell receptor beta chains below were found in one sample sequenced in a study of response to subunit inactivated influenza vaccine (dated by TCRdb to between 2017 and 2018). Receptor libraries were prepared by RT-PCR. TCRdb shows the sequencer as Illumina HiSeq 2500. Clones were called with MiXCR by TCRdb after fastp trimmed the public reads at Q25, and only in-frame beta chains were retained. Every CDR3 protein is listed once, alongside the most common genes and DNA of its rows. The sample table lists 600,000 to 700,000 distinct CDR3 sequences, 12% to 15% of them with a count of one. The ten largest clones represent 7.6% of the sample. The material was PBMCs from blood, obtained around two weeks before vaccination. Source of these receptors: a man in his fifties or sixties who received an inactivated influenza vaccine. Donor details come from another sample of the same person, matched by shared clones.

CDR3 residues: CASSLMTGSDTQYF. CDR3 bases: TGCGCCAGCAGCTTAATGACAGGGTCGGATACGCAGTATTTT. The V gene is TRBV5-1, the J gene TRBJ2-3, with 7 bases lining up with TRBD1. Per germline, CDR1 SGHRS and CDR2 YFSETQ. The J segment lost 6 bases and the V segment lost 2 bases, leaving 6 bases of the junction unmatched. The CDR3 has 14 residues.

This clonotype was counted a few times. DNA of the CDR3: TGCGCCAGCTCCTTACCATCGACCGGGGAGCTGTTTTTT. This translates into CASSLPSTGELFF. The chain combines TRBV5-1 with TRBJ2-2; D remains unclear. The V gene's germline CDR1 is SGHRS and CDR2 YFSETQ. CDR3 size: 13 residues. Trimming took 7 bases from V and 5 from J, leaving 12 bases between them.

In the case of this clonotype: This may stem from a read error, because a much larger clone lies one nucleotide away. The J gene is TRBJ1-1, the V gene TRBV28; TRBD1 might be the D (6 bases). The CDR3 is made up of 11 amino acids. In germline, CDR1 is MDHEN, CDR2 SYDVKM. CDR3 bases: TGTGCCAACAGTTCGCTCCGGACAGCCTTCTTT. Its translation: CANSSLRTAFF.

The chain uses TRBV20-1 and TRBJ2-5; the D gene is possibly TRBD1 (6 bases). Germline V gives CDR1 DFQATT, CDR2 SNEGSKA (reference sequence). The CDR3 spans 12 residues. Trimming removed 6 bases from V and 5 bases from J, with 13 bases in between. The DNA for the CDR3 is TGCAGTGCGTCCAGGGGATCGGAGACCCAGTACTTC. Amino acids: CSASRGSETQYF.

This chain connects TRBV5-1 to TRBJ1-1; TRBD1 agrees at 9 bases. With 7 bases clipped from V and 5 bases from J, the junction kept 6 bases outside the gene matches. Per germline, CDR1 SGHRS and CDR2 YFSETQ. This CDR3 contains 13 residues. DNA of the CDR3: TGCGCCAGCCGGGACAGGGCGGGAACTGAAGCTTTCTTT. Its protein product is CASRDRAGTEAFF.

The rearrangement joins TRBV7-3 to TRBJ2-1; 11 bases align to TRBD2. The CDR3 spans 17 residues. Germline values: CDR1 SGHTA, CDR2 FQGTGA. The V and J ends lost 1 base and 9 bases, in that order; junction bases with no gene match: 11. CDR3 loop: CASSLIPTSGKTGEQFF. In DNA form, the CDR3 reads TGTGCCAGCAGCTTAATCCCGACTAGCGGGAAAACCGGTGAGCAGTTCTTC.

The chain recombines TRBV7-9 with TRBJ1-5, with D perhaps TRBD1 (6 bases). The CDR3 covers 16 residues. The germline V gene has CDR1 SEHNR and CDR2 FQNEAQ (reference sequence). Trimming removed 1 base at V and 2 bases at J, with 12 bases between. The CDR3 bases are TGTGCCAGCAGCTTAGTCCGGGGGGCTGGCAATCAGCCCCAGCATTTT. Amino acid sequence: CASSLVRGAGNQPQHF. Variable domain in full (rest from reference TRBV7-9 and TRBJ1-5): DTGVSQNPRHKITKRGQNVTFRCDPISEHNRLYWYRQTLGQGPEFLTYFQNEAQLEKSRLLSDRFSAERPKGSFSTLEIQRTEQGDSAMYLCASSLVRGAGNQPQHFGDGTRLSIL.

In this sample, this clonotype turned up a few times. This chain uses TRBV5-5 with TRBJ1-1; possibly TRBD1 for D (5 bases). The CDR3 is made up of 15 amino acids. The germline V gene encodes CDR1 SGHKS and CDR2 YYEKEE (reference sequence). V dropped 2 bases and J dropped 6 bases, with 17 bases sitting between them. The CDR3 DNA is TGTGCCAGCAGCTTCGGGGGAATTTTGGTGGCTGAAGCTTTCTTT. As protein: CASSFGGILVAEAFF. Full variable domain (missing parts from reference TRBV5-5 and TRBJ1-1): DAGVTQSPTHLIKTRGQQVTLRCSPISGHKSVSWYQQVLGQGPQFIFQYYEKEERGRGNFPDRFSARQFPNYSSELNVNALLLGDSALYLCASSFGGILVAEAFFGQGTRLTVV.

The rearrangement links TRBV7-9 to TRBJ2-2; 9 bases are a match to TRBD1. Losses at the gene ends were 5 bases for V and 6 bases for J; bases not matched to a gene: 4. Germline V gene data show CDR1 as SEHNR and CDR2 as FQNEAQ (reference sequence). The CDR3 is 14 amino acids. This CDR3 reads CASSRDRAAGELFF. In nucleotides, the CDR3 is TGTGCCAGCAGCCGGGACAGGGCCGCCGGGGAGCTGTTTTTT.

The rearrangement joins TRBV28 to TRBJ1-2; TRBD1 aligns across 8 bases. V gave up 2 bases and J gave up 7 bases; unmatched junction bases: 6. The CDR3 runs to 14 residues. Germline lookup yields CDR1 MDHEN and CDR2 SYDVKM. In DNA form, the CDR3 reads TGTGCCAGCAGTTTAGGGGCAGGGGGCATTGGCTACACCTTC. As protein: CASSLGAGGIGYTF.

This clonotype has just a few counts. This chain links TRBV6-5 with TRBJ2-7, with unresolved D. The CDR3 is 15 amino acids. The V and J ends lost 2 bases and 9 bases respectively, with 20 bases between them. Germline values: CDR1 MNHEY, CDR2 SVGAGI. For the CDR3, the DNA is TGTGCCAGCAGTTACACACGACAAGCCCCGGTCGCGCAGTACTTC. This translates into CASSYTRQAPVAQYF.

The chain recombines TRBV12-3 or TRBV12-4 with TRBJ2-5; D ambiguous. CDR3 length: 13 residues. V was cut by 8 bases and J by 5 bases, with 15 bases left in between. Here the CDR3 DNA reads TGTGCCAGCGCGGCCTCAGTGGCGGAGACCCAGTACTTC. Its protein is CASAASVAETQYF.

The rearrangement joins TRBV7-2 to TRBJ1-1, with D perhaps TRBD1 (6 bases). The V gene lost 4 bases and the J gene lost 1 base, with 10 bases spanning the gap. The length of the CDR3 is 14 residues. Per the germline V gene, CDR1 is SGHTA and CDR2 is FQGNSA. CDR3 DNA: TGTGCCAGCAGCTCTGGCAGGGGGAACACTGAAGCTTTCTTT. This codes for CASSSGRGNTEAFF.

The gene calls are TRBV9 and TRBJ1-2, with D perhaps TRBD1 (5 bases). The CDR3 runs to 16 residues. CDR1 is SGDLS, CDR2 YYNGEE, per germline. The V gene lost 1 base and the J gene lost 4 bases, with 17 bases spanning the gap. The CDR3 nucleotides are TGTGCCAGCAGCGTATACTCAGAAGGGGTTGGCTATGGCTACACCTTC. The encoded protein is CASSVYSEGVGYGYTF.

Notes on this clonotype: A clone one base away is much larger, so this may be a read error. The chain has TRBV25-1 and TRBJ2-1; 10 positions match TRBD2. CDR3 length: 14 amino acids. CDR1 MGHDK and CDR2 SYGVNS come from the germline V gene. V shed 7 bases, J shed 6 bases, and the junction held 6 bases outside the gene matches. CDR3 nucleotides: TGTGCCAGCATCGAGCGGGAGGGGACCAATGAGCAGTTCTTC. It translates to CASIEREGTNEQFF.

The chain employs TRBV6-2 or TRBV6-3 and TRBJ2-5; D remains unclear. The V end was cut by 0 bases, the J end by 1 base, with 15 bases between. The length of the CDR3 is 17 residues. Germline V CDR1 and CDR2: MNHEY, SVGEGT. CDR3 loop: CASSYSYGRAFQETQYF. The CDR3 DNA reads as TGTGCCAGCAGTTACTCGTACGGGCGAGCATTCCAAGAGACCCAGTACTTC.

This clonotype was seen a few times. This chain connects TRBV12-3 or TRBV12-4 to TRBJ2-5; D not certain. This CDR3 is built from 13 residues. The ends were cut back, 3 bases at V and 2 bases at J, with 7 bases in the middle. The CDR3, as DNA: TGTGCCAGCAGTTTTGAGGCTCAAGAGACCCAGTACTTC. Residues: CASSFEAQETQYF.

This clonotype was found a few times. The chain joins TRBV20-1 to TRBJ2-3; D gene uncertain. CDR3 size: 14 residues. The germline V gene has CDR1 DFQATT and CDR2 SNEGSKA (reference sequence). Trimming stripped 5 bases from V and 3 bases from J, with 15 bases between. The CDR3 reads CSAYPLLSTDTQYF. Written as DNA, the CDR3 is TGCAGTGCTTACCCACTTTTGTCAACAGATACGCAGTATTTT.

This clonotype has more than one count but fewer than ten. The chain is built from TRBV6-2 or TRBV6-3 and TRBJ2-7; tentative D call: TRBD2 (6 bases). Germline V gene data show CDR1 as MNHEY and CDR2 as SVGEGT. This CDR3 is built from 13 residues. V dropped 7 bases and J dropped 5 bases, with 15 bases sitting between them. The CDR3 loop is CASTNGGINEQYF. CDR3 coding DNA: TGTGCCAGCACCAATGGGGGGATCAACGAGCAGTACTTC.

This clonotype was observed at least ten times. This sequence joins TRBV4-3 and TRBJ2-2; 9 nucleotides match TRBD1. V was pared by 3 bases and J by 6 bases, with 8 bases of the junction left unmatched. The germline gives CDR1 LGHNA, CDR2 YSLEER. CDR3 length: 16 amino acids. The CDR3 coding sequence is TGCGCCAGCAGCCAGGACCGGGACAGGGTTTCCGGGGAGCTGTTTTTT. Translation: CASSQDRDRVSGELFF.

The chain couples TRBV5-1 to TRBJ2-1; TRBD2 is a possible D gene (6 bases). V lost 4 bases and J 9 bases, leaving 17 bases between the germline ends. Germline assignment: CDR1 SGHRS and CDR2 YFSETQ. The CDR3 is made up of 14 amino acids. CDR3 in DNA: TGCGCCAGCAGCCCCAGACTAGGGAGCGGTGAGCAGTTCTTC. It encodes CASSPRLGSGEQFF.

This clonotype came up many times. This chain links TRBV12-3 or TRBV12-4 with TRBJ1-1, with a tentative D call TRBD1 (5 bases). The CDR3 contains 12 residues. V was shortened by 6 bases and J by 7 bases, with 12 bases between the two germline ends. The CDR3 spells CASSKTALEAFF. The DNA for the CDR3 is TGTGCCAGCAGCAAGACAGCCCTTGAAGCTTTCTTT.

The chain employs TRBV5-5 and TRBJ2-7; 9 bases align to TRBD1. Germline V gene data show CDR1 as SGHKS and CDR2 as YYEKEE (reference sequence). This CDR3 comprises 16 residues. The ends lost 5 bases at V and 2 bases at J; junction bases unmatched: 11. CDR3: CASRKTGDRVPYEQYF. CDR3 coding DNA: TGTGCCAGCAGGAAAACCGGGGACAGGGTCCCCTACGAGCAGTACTTC.

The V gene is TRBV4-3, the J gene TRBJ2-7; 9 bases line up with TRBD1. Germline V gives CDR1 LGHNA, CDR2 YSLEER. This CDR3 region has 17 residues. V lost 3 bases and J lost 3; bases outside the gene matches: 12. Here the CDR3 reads CASSQGPPDRGIYEQYF. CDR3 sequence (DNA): TGCGCCAGCAGCCAGGGTCCACCGGACAGGGGCATCTACGAGCAGTACTTC.

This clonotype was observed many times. The CDR3 nucleotides are TGCGCCAGCAGCTTGAGTCTTCGGTCTGCGCGGCCCACTGAAGCTTTCTTT. The encoded protein is CASSLSLRSARPTEAFF. V is TRBV5-1 and J is TRBJ1-1; D gene unclear. The V gene's germline CDR1 is SGHRS and CDR2 YFSETQ. The V gene lost 1 base and the J gene lost 4 bases, with 20 bases spanning the gap. This CDR3 is 17 amino acids long.

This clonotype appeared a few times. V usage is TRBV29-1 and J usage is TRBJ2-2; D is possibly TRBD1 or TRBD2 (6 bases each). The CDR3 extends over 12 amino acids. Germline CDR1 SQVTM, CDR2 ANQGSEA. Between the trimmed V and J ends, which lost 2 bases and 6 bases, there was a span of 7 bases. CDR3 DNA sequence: TGCAGCGTTGAACGGGGGCCCGGGGAGCTGTTTTTT. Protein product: CSVERGPGELFF.